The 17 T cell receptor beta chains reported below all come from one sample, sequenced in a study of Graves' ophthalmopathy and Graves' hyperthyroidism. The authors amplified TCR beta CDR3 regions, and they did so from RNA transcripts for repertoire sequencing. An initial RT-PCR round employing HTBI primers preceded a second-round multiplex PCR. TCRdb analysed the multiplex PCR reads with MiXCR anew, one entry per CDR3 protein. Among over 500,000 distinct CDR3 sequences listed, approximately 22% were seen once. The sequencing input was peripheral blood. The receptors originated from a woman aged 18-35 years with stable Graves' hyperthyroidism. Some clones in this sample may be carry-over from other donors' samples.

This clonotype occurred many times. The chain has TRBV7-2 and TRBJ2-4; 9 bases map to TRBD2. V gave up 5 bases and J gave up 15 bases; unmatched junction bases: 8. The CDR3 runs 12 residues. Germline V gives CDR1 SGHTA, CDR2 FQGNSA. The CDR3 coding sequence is TGTGCCAGCAGCCCCGTAGCGGGAGTTCTGTACTTC. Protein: CASSPVAGVLYF.

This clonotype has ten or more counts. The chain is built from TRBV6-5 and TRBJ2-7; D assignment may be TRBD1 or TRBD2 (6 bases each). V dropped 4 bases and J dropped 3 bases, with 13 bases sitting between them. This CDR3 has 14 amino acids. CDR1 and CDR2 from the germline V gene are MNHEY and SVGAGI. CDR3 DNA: TGTGCCAGCAGTTTGTTGGGGGGCGGCTACGAGCAGTACTTC. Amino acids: CASSLLGGGYEQYF.

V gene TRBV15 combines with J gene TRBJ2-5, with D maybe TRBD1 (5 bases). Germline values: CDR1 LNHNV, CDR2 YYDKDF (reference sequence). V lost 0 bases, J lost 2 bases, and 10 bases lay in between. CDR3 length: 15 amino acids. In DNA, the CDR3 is TGTGCCACCAGCAGAGATCGACAGAGACAAGAGACCCAGTACTTC. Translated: CATSRDRQRQETQYF. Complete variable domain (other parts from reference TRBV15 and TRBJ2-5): DAMVIQNPRYQVTQFGKPVTLSCSQTLNHNVMYWYQQKSSQAPKLLFHYYDKDFNNEADTPDNFQSRRPNTSFCFLDIRSPGLGDTAMYLCATSRDRQRQETQYFGPGTRLLVL.

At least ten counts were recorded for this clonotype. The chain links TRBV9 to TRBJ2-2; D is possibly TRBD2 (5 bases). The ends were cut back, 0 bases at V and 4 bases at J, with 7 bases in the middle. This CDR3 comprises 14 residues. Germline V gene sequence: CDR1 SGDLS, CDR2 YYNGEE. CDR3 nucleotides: TGTGCCAGCAGCGTAGAGGGAGCCACCGGGGAGCTGTTTTTT. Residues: CASSVEGATGELFF.

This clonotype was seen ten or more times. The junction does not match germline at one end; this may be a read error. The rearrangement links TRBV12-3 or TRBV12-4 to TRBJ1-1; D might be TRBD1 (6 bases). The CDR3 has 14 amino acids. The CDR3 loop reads CASSLGQMNTGAFF. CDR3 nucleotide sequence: TGTGCCAGCAGTTTGGGACAAATGAACACTGGAGCTTTCTTT.

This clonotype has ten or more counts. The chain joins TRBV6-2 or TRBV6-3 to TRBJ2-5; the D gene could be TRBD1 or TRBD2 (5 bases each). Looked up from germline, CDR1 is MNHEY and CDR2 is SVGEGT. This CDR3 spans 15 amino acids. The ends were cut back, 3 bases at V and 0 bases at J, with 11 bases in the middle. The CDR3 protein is CASSYSEGYQETQYF. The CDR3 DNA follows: TGTGCCAGCAGTTATAGCGAGGGGTACCAAGAGACCCAGTACTTC.

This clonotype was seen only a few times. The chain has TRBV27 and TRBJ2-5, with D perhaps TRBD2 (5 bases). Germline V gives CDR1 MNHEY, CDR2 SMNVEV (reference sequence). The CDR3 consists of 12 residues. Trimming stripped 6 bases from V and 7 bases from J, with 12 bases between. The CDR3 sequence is CASSFSEGTQYF. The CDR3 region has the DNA TGTGCCAGCAGCTTCAGTGAGGGGACCCAGTACTTC.

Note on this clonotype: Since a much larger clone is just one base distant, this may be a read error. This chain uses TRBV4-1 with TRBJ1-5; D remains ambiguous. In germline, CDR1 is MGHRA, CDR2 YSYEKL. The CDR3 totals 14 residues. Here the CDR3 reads CASSQADRNHPQHF. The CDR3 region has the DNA TGCGCCAGCAGCCAAGCGGATCGCAATCATCCCCAGCATTTT.

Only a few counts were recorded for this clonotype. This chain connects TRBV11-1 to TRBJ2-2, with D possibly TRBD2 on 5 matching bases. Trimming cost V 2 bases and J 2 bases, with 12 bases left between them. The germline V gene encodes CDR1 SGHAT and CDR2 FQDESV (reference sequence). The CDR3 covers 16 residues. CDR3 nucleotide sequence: TGTGCCAGCAGCTTAAGCGGCCTAACCAACACCGGGGAGCTGTTTTTT. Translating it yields CASSLSGLTNTGELFF.

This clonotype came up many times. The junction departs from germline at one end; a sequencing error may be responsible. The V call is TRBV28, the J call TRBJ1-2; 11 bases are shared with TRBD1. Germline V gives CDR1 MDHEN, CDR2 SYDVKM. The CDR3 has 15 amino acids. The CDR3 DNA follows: TGTGCCAGCAGTGGTCCGGGGACAGGGGGGCCTGGCTACGCCTTC. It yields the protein CASSGPGTGGPGYAF.

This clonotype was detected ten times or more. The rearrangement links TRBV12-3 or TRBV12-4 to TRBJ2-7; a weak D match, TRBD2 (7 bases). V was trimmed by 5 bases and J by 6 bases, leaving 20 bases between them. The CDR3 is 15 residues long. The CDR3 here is CASSGRRGALSEQYF. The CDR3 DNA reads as TGTGCCAGCAGTGGCCGCCGGGGGGCGCTCTCCGAGCAGTACTTC.

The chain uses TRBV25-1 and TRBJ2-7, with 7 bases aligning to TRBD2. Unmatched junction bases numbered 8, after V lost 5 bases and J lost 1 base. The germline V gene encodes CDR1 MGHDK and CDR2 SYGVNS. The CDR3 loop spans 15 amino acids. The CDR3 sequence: CASSREEPPSYEQYF. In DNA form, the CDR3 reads TGTGCCAGCAGTCGGGAGGAGCCCCCTTCCTACGAGCAGTACTTC.

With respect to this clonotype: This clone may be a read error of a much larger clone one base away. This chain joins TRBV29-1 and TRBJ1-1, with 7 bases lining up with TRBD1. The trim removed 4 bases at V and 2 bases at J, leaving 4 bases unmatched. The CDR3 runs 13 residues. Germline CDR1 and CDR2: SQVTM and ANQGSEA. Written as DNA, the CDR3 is TGCAGCGTTGCCCAGGGGGTTAACACTGAAGCTTTCTTT. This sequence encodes CSVAQGVNTEAFF.

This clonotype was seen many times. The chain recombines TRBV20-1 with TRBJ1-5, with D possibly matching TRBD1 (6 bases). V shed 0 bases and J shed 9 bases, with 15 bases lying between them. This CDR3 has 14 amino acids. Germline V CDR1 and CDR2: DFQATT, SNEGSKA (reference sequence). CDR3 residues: CSARDQGGGWPQHF. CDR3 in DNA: TGCAGTGCTAGAGATCAAGGGGGAGGTTGGCCCCAGCATTTT.

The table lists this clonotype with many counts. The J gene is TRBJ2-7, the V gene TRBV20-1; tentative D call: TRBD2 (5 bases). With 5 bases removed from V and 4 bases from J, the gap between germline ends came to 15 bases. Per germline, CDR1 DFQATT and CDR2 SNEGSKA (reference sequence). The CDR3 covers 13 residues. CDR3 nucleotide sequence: TGCAGTGCTGGCCGGGATCCAACATACGAGCAGTACTTC. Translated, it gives CSAGRDPTYEQYF.

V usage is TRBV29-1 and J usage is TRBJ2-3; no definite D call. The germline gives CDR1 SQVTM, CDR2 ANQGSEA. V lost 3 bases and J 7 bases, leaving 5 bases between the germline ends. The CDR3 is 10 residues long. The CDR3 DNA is TGCAGCGTTGAGGAAAATACGCAGTATTTT. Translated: CSVEENTQYF.

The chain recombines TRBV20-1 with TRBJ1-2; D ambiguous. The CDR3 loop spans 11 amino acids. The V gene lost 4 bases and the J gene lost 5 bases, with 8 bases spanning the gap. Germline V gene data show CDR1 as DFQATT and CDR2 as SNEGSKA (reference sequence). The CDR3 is CSATENYGYTF. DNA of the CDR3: TGCAGTGCTACAGAAAATTATGGCTACACCTTC.